These 8 T cell receptor beta chains were sequenced from one sample in a study of T-cell reconstitution after alpha-beta-depleted transplantation in children. As it was prepared, the TCRbeta library received unique molecular identifiers. TCRdb analysed the PCR reads with MiXCR anew, one entry per CDR3 protein. The table lists some 300,000 distinct CDR3 sequences, 10% of them singletons. The sample was PBMCs, taken before TCRalphabeta/CD19-depleted stem cell transplant. These receptors were obtained from a boy younger than two with acute myeloid leukemia, due to receive a stem cell transplant.

This clonotype was seen repeatedly, ten times or more. V gene TRBV7-8 combines with J gene TRBJ1-4; 7 nucleotides match TRBD1. In germline, CDR1 is SGHVS, CDR2 FQNEAQ. V gave up 5 bases and J gave up 0 bases; unmatched junction bases: 9. The CDR3 length is 17 residues. The CDR3 coding sequence is TGTGCCAGCAGCACGGCGGGCAGGGGGACAACTAATGAAAAACTGTTTTTT. It yields the protein CASSTAGRGTTNEKLFF.

The chain uses TRBV5-1 and TRBJ2-5; D may correspond to TRBD1 or TRBD2 (6 bases each). V lost 5 bases and J 7 bases, leaving 24 bases between the germline ends. Germline V gene lookup returns CDR1 SGHRS and CDR2 YFSETQ. The CDR3 extends over 16 amino acids. CDR3 sequence (DNA): TGCGCCAGCAGGGGGAGATCGGACAGAGCGGAGGGGACCCAGTACTTC. Translating gives CASRGRSDRAEGTQYF.

This clonotype has a count of ten or more. This chain links TRBV20-1 with TRBJ1-5; maybe TRBD1 (5 bases). CDR1 and CDR2 (germline): DFQATT, SNEGSKA (reference sequence). The length of the CDR3 is 14 residues. With 3 bases removed from V and 4 bases from J, the gap between germline ends came to 13 bases. DNA for the CDR3: TGCAGTGCTAGCAGGCAGGGCGGGAATCAGCCCCAGCATTTT. Translating gives CSASRQGGNQPQHF.

V gene TRBV7-3 combines with J gene TRBJ2-6, with TRBD1 matching 10 bases. With 4 bases clipped from V and 2 bases from J, the junction kept 5 bases outside the gene matches. The V gene's germline CDR1 is SGHTA and CDR2 FQGTGA. The CDR3 loop spans 17 amino acids. The CDR3 DNA is TGTGCCAGCAGCTACCGGACAGGGGGGGCTGGGGCCAACGTCCTGACTTTC. Protein product: CASSYRTGGAGANVLTF.

This clonotype was counted many times. This chain links TRBV28 with TRBJ1-4; possibly TRBD1 for D (5 bases). Germline assignment: CDR1 MDHEN and CDR2 SYDVKM. CDR3 length: 16 residues. Trimming pared 3 bases from V and 3 bases from J, leaving 14 bases between. The CDR3 loop is CASSFEGMGPNEKLFF. DNA for the CDR3: TGTGCCAGCAGTTTCGAGGGGATGGGGCCTAATGAAAAACTGTTTTTT.

The rearrangement uses TRBV28 and TRBJ2-1; TRBD2 is a possible D gene (6 bases). Trimming pared 4 bases from V and 3 bases from J, leaving 13 bases between. The germline CDR1 and CDR2 sequences are MDHEN and SYDVKM. This CDR3 is 15 amino acids long. CDR3 sequence (DNA): TGTGCCAGCAGTTCTGGGACTTGGAGCTACAATGAGCAGTTCTTC. It encodes CASSSGTWSYNEQFF.

The table lists this clonotype with many counts. The rearrangement uses TRBV6-5 and TRBJ2-3; TRBD2 aligns across 11 bases. Germline-derived CDR1 and CDR2 are MNHEY and SVGAGI. The CDR3 contains 17 residues. V lost 5 bases and J lost 2; bases outside the gene matches: 9. CDR3 protein: CASSLRRLAGPTDTQYF. CDR3 nucleotides: TGTGCCAGCAGTCTCCGTCGACTAGCGGGACCCACAGATACGCAGTATTTT.

In its sample, this clonotype was seen a few times. The gene calls are TRBV28 and TRBJ1-3; D is undetermined. The V gene's germline CDR1 is MDHEN and CDR2 SYDVKM. Deletions cut 3 bases from V and 7 bases from J, with 16 bases between. This CDR3 spans 15 amino acids. The CDR3 nucleotides are TGTGCCAGCAGTTTGCGGCTGACTATTGGGAACACCATATATTTT. It translates to CASSLRLTIGNTIYF.